The 32 T cell receptor beta chains given below trace back to one sample, sequenced in a study of STAT5B mutations in CD4+ large granular lymphocyte leukemia. Measured with immunoSEQ multiplex PCR; TCRdb has only the in-frame clones, and not every one. The sample yields 25,000 to 40,000 clones, approximately 80% seen once. The specimen sequenced was CD4+ T cells from blood buffy coats. Receptors originate from a human donor in good health.

This clone was seen a few times. The CDR3 nucleotides are TGTGCCAGCAGCCGGGACACCGGCGGGACCGAGCAGTACTTC. As protein: CASSRDTGGTEQYF. V and J are TRBV2 and TRBJ2-7, with D perhaps matching TRBD1 or TRBD2 (6 bases each). Germline V CDR1 and CDR2: SNHLY, FYNNEI. The germline V and J ends were trimmed by 6 bases and 6 bases, with 18 bases remaining between them. This CDR3 contains 14 residues.

This chain uses TRBV18 with TRBJ2-2; TRBD2 matches 8 bases. The CDR3 is 16 residues long. V gave up 3 bases and J gave up 7 bases; unmatched junction bases: 10. CDR1 and CDR2 from the germline V gene are KGHSH and LQKENI. The CDR3: CASSPFQRENDGELFF. The CDR3 bases are TGTGCCAGCTCACCTTTTCAGCGGGAGAATGACGGGGAGCTGTTTTTT. The complete variable domain, with remaining parts taken from reference TRBV18 and TRBJ2-2, reads NAGVMQNPRHLVRRRGQEARLRCSPMKGHSHVYWYRQLPEEGLKFMVYLQKENIIDESGMPKERFSAEFPKEGPSILRIQQVVRGDSAAYFCASSPFQRENDGELFFGEGSRLTVL.

This clone was picked up one time. The chain couples TRBV4-1 to TRBJ2-7; 10 bases map to TRBD1. The germline V gene encodes CDR1 MGHRA and CDR2 YSYEKL. The CDR3 has 17 amino acids. J was trimmed by 2 bases and V by 4 bases; bases with no gene match: 11. CDR3 coding DNA: TGCGCCAGCAGCCCCGACCCGGGACAGGGGATTCCCTACGAGCAGTACTTC. It encodes CASSPDPGQGIPYEQYF.

V is TRBV30 and J is TRBJ2-3; TRBD2 aligns across 9 bases. CDR3 length: 15 amino acids. Germline CDR1 is GTSNPN and CDR2 is SVGIG (reference sequence). After removal of 5 bases from V and 2 bases from J, the junction contained 8 bases not matched to a gene. CDR3 nucleotides: TGTGCCTGGGGCCTCGCGGGAGGGTTCACAGATACGCAGTATTTT. Its protein is CAWGLAGGFTDTQYF. The full variable domain, rest sourced from reference TRBV30 and TRBJ2-3, is SQTIHQWPATLVQPVGSPLSLECTVEGTSNPNLYWYRQAAGRGLQLLFYSVGIGQISSEVPQNLSASRPQDRQFILSSKKLLLSDSGFYLCAWGLAGGFTDTQYFGPGTRLTVL.

The rearrangement joins TRBV5-5 to TRBJ2-5; D is unclear. Per germline, CDR1 SGHKS and CDR2 YYEKEE (reference sequence). The length of the CDR3 is 16 residues. V lost 2 bases and J 5 bases, leaving 19 bases between the germline ends. The CDR3 is CASSLMKHSFQETQYF. CDR3 sequence (DNA): TGTGCCAGCAGCTTAATGAAACATTCTTTTCAGGAGACCCAGTACTTC.

The chain carries TRBV19 and TRBJ2-7; 10 nucleotides align to TRBD1. CDR1 and CDR2 from the germline V gene are LNHDA and SQIVND (reference sequence). The CDR3 has 14 amino acids. Trimming cost V 11 bases and J 4 bases; bases outside gene matches: 11. This CDR3 is CAVRGGQGTYEQYF. The DNA for the CDR3 is TGTGCCGTCCGTGGGGGACAGGGGACTTACGAGCAGTACTTC.

V usage is TRBV5-1 and J usage is TRBJ2-5; 7 bases map to TRBD2. The V segment lost 6 bases and the J segment 2 bases; nucleotides outside the gene matches: 10. The CDR3 length is 15 residues. Germline V gene data show CDR1 as SGHRS and CDR2 as YFSETQ. Here the CDR3 reads CASTTGSGNQETQYF. CDR3 DNA sequence: TGCGCCAGCACCACGGGGAGCGGGAATCAAGAGACCCAGTACTTC.

This sequence joins TRBV5-4 and TRBJ2-5, with 7 bases matching TRBD1. Germline CDR1 and CDR2: SGHNT and YYREEE (reference sequence). This CDR3 is 13 amino acids long. The junction had 5 bases not matched to a gene; V was cut back by 6 bases and J by 3 bases. The CDR3 sequence is CASKGDRKETQYF. In DNA form, the CDR3 reads TGTGCCAGCAAGGGGGACAGAAAAGAGACCCAGTACTTC.

This sequence joins TRBV6-6 and TRBJ1-1; the D is unclear. Germline loops: CDR1 MNHNY, CDR2 SVGAGI (reference sequence). This CDR3 spans 15 amino acids. Deletions cut 2 bases from V and 1 base from J, with 11 bases between. The CDR3 sequence is CASSYRGAENTEAFF. The CDR3 bases are TGTGCCAGCAGTTACCGGGGAGCAGAGAACACTGAAGCTTTCTTT.

This sequence joins TRBV13 and TRBJ2-7; D is unclear. There are 12 residues in the CDR3. The germline V and J ends were trimmed by 1 base and 7 bases, with 8 bases remaining between them. Germline values: CDR1 PRHDT, CDR2 FYEKMQ (reference sequence). The CDR3 DNA reads as TGTGCCAGCAGCTTAGAAGTGCGGGAGCAGTACTTC. Protein: CASSLEVREQYF.

The chain is built from TRBV10-3 and TRBJ1-4; unclear D gene. Trimming removed 3 bases from V and 11 bases from J, with 19 bases in between. Per germline, CDR1 ENHRY and CDR2 SYGVKD. This CDR3 has 15 residues. CDR3 coding DNA: TGTGCCATCAGTGATGGGGAAGGAGGAACCGCGAAACTGTTTTTT. Translation: CAISDGEGGTAKLFF.

V gene TRBV7-9 combines with J gene TRBJ1-2, with unresolved D. Germline V CDR1 and CDR2: SEHNR, FQNEAQ (reference sequence). The CDR3 runs to 13 residues. The germline V and J ends were trimmed by 2 bases and 9 bases, with 13 bases remaining between them. CDR3 in amino acids: CASSLRSVESYTF. CDR3 nucleotide sequence: TGTGCCAGCAGCTTAAGATCCGTGGAAAGCTACACCTTC.

The chain employs TRBV18 and TRBJ1-2; D remains ambiguous. Germline loops: CDR1 KGHSH, CDR2 LQKENI. The CDR3 spans 13 residues. V lost 3 bases to trimming and J lost 4 bases, with 9 bases between them. CDR3 nucleotide sequence: TGTGCCAGCTCACCGGACGGATCCTATGGCTACACCTTC. Protein: CASSPDGSYGYTF.

Only one count was recorded for this clone. The chain combines TRBV20-1 with TRBJ2-7; D may correspond to TRBD1 or TRBD2 (5 bases each). This CDR3 spans 11 amino acids. Per germline, CDR1 DFQATT and CDR2 SNEGSKA (reference sequence). V dropped 7 bases and J dropped 3 bases, with 10 bases sitting between them. CDR3 region: CSVGTIYEQYF. CDR3 nucleotide sequence: TGCAGTGTAGGGACCATCTACGAGCAGTACTTC.

The rearrangement links TRBV5-4 to TRBJ2-7; D assignment may be TRBD1 or TRBD2 (5 bases each). CDR1 is SGHNT, CDR2 YYREEE, per germline (reference sequence). The CDR3 runs to 15 residues. The V and J ends lost 4 bases and 5 bases respectively, with 19 bases between them. The CDR3 loop is CASSKVGEGSHEQYF. CDR3 nucleotides: TGTGCCAGCAGCAAAGTCGGTGAGGGGTCCCACGAGCAGTACTTC.

V is TRBV5-1 and J is TRBJ2-7; D is unclear. Germline V gene sequence: CDR1 SGHRS, CDR2 YFSETQ. V lost 0 bases, J lost 6 bases, and 10 bases lay in between. This CDR3 has 13 amino acids. The CDR3 spells CASSLAAYSEQYF. CDR3 in DNA: TGCGCCAGCAGCTTGGCGGCGTATTCCGAGCAGTACTTC.

The J gene is TRBJ1-4, the V gene TRBV7-2; 8 bases agree with TRBD1. The CDR3 consists of 14 residues. Germline CDR1 and CDR2: SGHTA and FQGNSA. V gave up 5 bases and J gave up 8 bases; unmatched junction bases: 7. Here the CDR3 reads CASSHGQGVEKLFF. The CDR3, as DNA: TGTGCCAGCAGCCACGGACAGGGAGTGGAAAAACTGTTTTTT.

CDR3 sequence (DNA): TGTGCCAGCAGTTTATCCCCCCGGGGAGGGCCTAAAAACTATGGCTACACCTTC. Translated: CASSLSPRGGPKNYGYTF. The chain joins TRBV28 to TRBJ1-2; D remains unclear. The CDR3 spans 18 residues. In germline, CDR1 is MDHEN, CDR2 SYDVKM. Trimming stripped 1 base from V and 2 bases from J, with 20 bases between.

The V and J genes are TRBV18 and TRBJ2-1, with 8 bases that match TRBD2. The CDR3 is 18 residues long. CDR1 is KGHSH, CDR2 LQKENI, per germline. V dropped 3 bases and J dropped 6; count of bases not matched to a gene: 16. CDR3: CASSPPIAGTSVTNEQFF. The CDR3 DNA follows: TGTGCCAGCTCACCTCCAATAGCCGGGACTAGTGTTACCAATGAGCAGTTCTTC.

As to this clone: A junction boundary mismatches the germline segment, possibly from a read error. The chain has TRBV10-2 and TRBJ2-1; TRBD1 matches 10 bases. The germline V gene has CDR1 WSHSY and CDR2 SAAADI. CDR3 length: 14 amino acids. The CDR3 spells CASSVTGGYYEQFF. The CDR3 DNA is TGCGCCAGCAGTGTGACAGGGGGCTACTATGAGCAGTTCTTC.

V is TRBV27 and J is TRBJ2-1; 7 bases map to TRBD2. CDR3 size: 15 residues. Per the germline V gene, CDR1 is MNHEY and CDR2 is SMNVEV (reference sequence). V was pared by 2 bases and J by 7 bases, with 8 bases of the junction left unmatched. The CDR3 DNA sequence: TGTGCCAGCAGTTTAGGCGGGAGTGGTTTTAATGAGCAGTTCTTC. This translates into CASSLGGSGFNEQFF.

The V gene is TRBV27, the J gene TRBJ2-3; 8 bases agree with TRBD1. The CDR3 spans 15 residues. Germline V gives CDR1 MNHEY, CDR2 SMNVEV (reference sequence). V dropped 3 bases and J dropped 2; count of bases not matched to a gene: 4. CDR3 region: CASSFWTGITDTQYF. In DNA, the CDR3 is TGTGCCAGCAGTTTTTGGACAGGGATCACAGATACGCAGTATTTT.

The CDR3 bases are TGTGCCAGCAGCTCAACCGGGGCTAGCGGGACCGGGGAGCTGTTTTTT. Amino acid sequence: CASSSTGASGTGELFF. The chain uses TRBV13 and TRBJ2-2; 8 bases agree with TRBD2. The V and J ends lost 4 bases and 5 bases, in that order; junction bases with no gene match: 9. This CDR3 contains 16 residues. Germline CDR1 reads PRHDT; CDR2 reads FYEKMQ (reference sequence).

V usage is TRBV10-2 and J usage is TRBJ2-5; 10 bases fit TRBD1. This CDR3 has 13 amino acids. Trimming removed 8 bases from V and 8 bases from J; junction bases left unmatched: 8. CDR1 and CDR2 (germline): WSHSY, SAAADI. The CDR3 DNA is TGCGCCAGCGGGACCGGACAGGGGGTAACCCAGTACTTC. Amino acids: CASGTGQGVTQYF.

The chain carries TRBV5-1 and TRBJ2-3; D is unresolved. Trimming removed 4 bases at V and 1 base at J, with 13 bases between. CDR3 length: 15 residues. CDR1 and CDR2 from the germline V gene are SGHRS and YFSETQ. CDR3 nucleotide sequence: TGCGCCAGCAGCCTCGATGACTTTGGCACAGATACGCAGTATTTT. Its protein product is CASSLDDFGTDTQYF.

The CDR3 bases are TGCGCCAGCAGCCTCCTACCGGGGACTAGCGCTTACGAGCAGTACTTC. Translated, it gives CASSLLPGTSAYEQYF. The rearrangement uses TRBV4-1 and TRBJ2-7; 10 bases map to TRBD2. This CDR3 has 16 residues. CDR1 and CDR2 (germline): MGHRA, YSYEKL. Trimming took 4 bases from V and 4 from J; bases not matched to a gene: 10.

The CDR3 DNA follows: TGTGCCAGCAGCTTGGCAGGGACCGGGCAGTACTTC. Residues: CASSLAGTGQYF. The rearrangement links TRBV5-4 to TRBJ2-7; D assignment may be TRBD1 or TRBD2 (5 bases each). Looked up from germline, CDR1 is SGHNT and CDR2 is YYREEE (reference sequence). The CDR3 length is 12 residues. V shed 0 bases and J shed 9 bases, with 10 bases lying between them.

This rearrangement joins TRBV6-1 to TRBJ2-3; TRBD2 matches 8 bases. Germline-derived CDR1 and CDR2 are MNHNS and SASEGT. This CDR3 has 16 amino acids. J gave up 1 base and V 2 bases, and 5 bases lay outside the gene matches. CDR3: CASSESIGRGTDTQYF. CDR3 DNA: TGTGCCAGCAGTGAAAGTATCGGGAGGGGCACAGATACGCAGTATTTT.

This clone was seen a handful of times. The chain joins TRBV10-3 to TRBJ2-1, with 9 bases matching TRBD2. Unmatched junction bases numbered 5, after V lost 2 bases and J lost 9 bases. The CDR3 totals 14 residues. Germline-derived CDR1 and CDR2 are ENHRY and SYGVKD. The CDR3 loop is CAISENIAGAEQFF. The DNA of the CDR3 is TGTGCCATCAGTGAGAATATAGCGGGAGCTGAGCAGTTCTTC.

V usage is TRBV2 and J usage is TRBJ2-7, with 12 bases matching TRBD2. V shed 8 bases and J 0 bases; nucleotides not matched to a gene: 11. CDR3 length: 17 amino acids. The germline gives CDR1 SNHLY, CDR2 FYNNEI. The CDR3 region is CASRTGTSGPVSYEQYF. In nucleotides, the CDR3 is TGTGCCAGCCGCACCGGGACTAGCGGGCCCGTCTCCTACGAGCAGTACTTC.

The chain is built from TRBV28 and TRBJ2-5; 14 bases line up with TRBD2. This CDR3 region has 14 residues. V gave up 6 bases and J gave up 4 bases; unmatched junction bases: 1. Germline V gives CDR1 MDHEN, CDR2 SYDVKM. The CDR3 DNA is TGTGCCAGCAGGGGGACTAGCGGGAGAGAGACCCAGTACTTC. Translation: CASRGTSGRETQYF. The whole variable domain, remainder taken from reference TRBV28 and TRBJ2-5, is DVKVTQSSRYLVKRTGEKVFLECVQDMDHENMFWYRQDPGLGLRLIYFSYDVKMKEKGDIPEGYSVSREKKERFSLILESASTNQTSMYLCASRGTSGRETQYFGPGTRLLVL.

The chain combines TRBV27 with TRBJ2-6; D not certain. The CDR3 is 13 amino acids. V was clipped by 2 bases and J by 3 bases, with 2 bases between them. Germline CDR1 is MNHEY and CDR2 is SMNVEV (reference sequence). For the CDR3, the DNA is TGTGCCAGCAGTTTAAGTGGGGCCAACGTCCTGACTTTC. Its protein product is CASSLSGANVLTF.